The subject of this entry is one T cell receptor (beta chain). Antigen unknown. This sample was included in a study of immune evolution from preneoplasia to lung adenocarcinoma. Germline V CDR1 and CDR2: MNHNY, SVGAGI (reference sequence). The CDR3 contains 9 residues. V gave up 8 bases and J gave up 2 bases, with 1 base separating them. Study-wide points: Top clone frequencies peaked in normal lung, apparently declining through invasive adenocarcinoma.

Between the mid-2010s and the late 2010s, patients underwent resection in Japan or China. Some clones are missing from TCRdb's copy, which holds only in-frame ones; the method was immunoSEQ multiplex PCR. This table holds fewer than 7,500 clones, roughly 78% found once. This TCR derives from a person in their sixties or seventies with lung adenocarcinoma. The sample consisted of FFPE minimally invasive lung adenocarcinoma tissue. The chain couples TRBV6-6 to TRBJ2-7; no reliable D call. The CDR3 loop is CASPYEQYF. The CDR3 DNA reads as TGTGCCAGCCCCTACGAGCAGTACTTC.